Listed below are T cell receptor beta chains from one sample, sequenced in a study of chemoradiotherapy in HPV16-positive cancers. Sequencing was performed with immunoSEQ multiplex PCR; in TCRdb, only in-frame clones are kept and a portion is missing. The repertoire has about 14,000 clones, about 92% of them found once; the top ten carry roughly 4.5%. Sequencing was performed on tumor tissue, taken from a patient who underwent chemoradiotherapy. The receptors originated from a human donor with HPV-associated anogenital cancer. CDR3s include the opening cysteine and the closing phenylalanine or tryptophan.

TRBV15 CATSRTGPSRDTQYF
TRBV11-3 CASSFGTENEQFF
TRBV9 CASSVARVELGELFF
TRBV6-1 CASSEGAQNSNQPQHF
TRBV27 CASSLSTGAPSVTQYF
TRBV18 CASSDRNTGELFF
TRBV7-8 CASSPRRQGSYEQYF
TRBV7-8 CASSLEGQSNQPQHF
TRBV10-3 CATGDRADEQYF
TRBV6-1 CASKSVWGGTEAFF
TRBV10-2 CASSSTSGTPYEQYF
TRBV5-6 CASSLRSGTLTDTQYF
TRBV19 CASSIDSGSYEQYF
TRBV11-3 CASSPTLAGGDYEQYF
TRBV19 CASSNSGSGEQFF
TRBV10-3 CAISERQYYGYTF
TRBV9 CASSVTGQVNEKLFF
TRBV9 CASSVGDGTFYGYTF
TRBV6-6 CASSQLSYEQYF
TRBV7-9 CASMGAYNEQFF
TRBV11-2 CASSAQGQPNYGYTF
TRBV18 CASSPPDGYEAFF
TRBV7-8 CASSSRTGGYTF
TRBV5-1 CASTTTGNTEAFF
TRBV30 CAWSPGPSSYNEQFF
TRBV29-1 CSVEEQNTGELFF
TRBV5-1 CASSLAGVTGELFF
TRBV6-5 CASSSAYSIQPQHF
TRBV7-3 CASSLTGGPADTQYF
TRBV11-2 CASSLGETGNEQYF
TRBV9 CASSVGGKTSGAYEQYF
TRBV6-5 CASGAGNSPLHF
TRBV6-1 CASSLDPTRYNEQFF
TRBV7-8 CASSLLGREAVNTEAFF
TRBV30 CAWSVGGTVSNQPQHF
TRBV7-9 CASSLDGVPEQYF
TRBV11-2 CASSLVMNTEAFF
TRBV4-1 CASSQVMNTEAFF
TRBV6-5 CASSYSVTARVEQYF
TRBV30 CASTGLAGDEFPEYF
TRBV2 CASQGFRYYGSSYEQYF
TRBV14 CATYLGTGQGCSYEQYF
TRBV5-1 CASSASFGGAGETQYF
TRBV18 CASSSAPYQPQHF
TRBV19 CASSPSVLGLATADTQYF
TRBV25-1 CASRKDRDRYTF
TRBV13 CASSFGATDTQYF
TRBV30 CAWNGNPDRGLGEQYF
TRBV5-1 CASSFQPDRIYGYTF
TRBV7-8 CASSSTYEQYF